This TCR beta chain stems from a study of cytomegalovirus exposure and HLA in healthy donors. Some clones are missing from TCRdb's copy, which holds only in-frame ones; the method was immunoSEQ multiplex PCR. The table has 260,000 or so clones, around nine tenths seen once; the top ten hold 0.92%. This CDR3 has 16 amino acids. The trim removed 4 bases at V and 0 bases at J, leaving 6 bases unmatched. Germline values: CDR1 SGDLS, CDR2 YYNGEE. The J gene is TRBJ2-7, the V gene TRBV9, with 11 bases identical to TRBD2. The clonotype originates from a woman younger than 35 in good health and CMV-seronegative. Sequencing input: PBMCs. CDR3 sequence (DNA): TGTGCCAGCAGCCCGGGACTAGCGGCGAGCTCCTACGAGCAGTACTTC. It codes for CASSPGLAASSYEQYF.